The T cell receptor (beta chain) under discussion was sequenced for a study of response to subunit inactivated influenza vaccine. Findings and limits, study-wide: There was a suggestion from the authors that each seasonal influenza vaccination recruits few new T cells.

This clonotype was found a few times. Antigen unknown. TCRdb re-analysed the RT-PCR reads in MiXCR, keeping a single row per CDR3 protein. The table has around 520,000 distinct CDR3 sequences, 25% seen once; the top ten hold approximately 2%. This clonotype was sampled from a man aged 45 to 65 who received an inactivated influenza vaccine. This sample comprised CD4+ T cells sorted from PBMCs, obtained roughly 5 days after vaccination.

In DNA form, the CDR3 reads TGTGCCAGCAGCATACCCGGCGGGGGGACCCACAATGAGCAGTTCTTC. The encoded protein is CASSIPGGGTHNEQFF. The V gene is TRBV12-3 or TRBV12-4, the J gene TRBJ2-1, with 8 bases identical to TRBD2. The CDR3 has 16 amino acids. With V trimmed by 6 bases and J by 5 bases, 12 bases remained unmatched.